This entry lists 32 T cell receptor beta chains sequenced from one sample in a study of control samples from healthy donors and cancer patients. Method: immunoSEQ multiplex PCR; TCRdb's copy keeps in-frame clones and lacks some. The sample lists approximately 100,000 clones; approximately 90% were seen once. Sequenced material: blood. These receptor sequences come from a man between 25 and 39 years old in good health.

The chain carries TRBV19 and TRBJ2-2; D perhaps matches TRBD1 (5 bases). V lost 3 bases, J lost 3 bases, and 5 bases lay in between. CDR1 and CDR2 (germline): LNHDA, SQIVND (reference sequence). The CDR3 runs 13 residues. The CDR3 coding sequence is TGTGCCAGTAGTATGGGGCACACCGGGGAGCTGTTTTTT. Residues: CASSMGHTGELFF. Supplemented by reference TRBV19 and TRBJ2-2, the full variable domain reads DGGITQSPKYLFRKEGQNVTLSCEQNLNHDAMYWYRQDPGQGLRLIYYSQIVNDFQKGDIAEGYSVSREKKESFPLTVTSAQKNPTAFYLCASSMGHTGELFFGEGSRLTVL.

The rearrangement links TRBV7-2 to TRBJ2-1, with TRBD2 identical over 12 bases. V dropped 0 bases and J dropped 9; count of bases not matched to a gene: 3. Germline V gene data show CDR1 as SGHTA and CDR2 as FQGNSA. CDR3 length equals 15 residues. The chain's CDR3 is CASSLATSGSIEQFF. The CDR3 region has the DNA TGTGCCAGCAGCTTAGCGACTAGCGGGAGTATTGAGCAGTTCTTC.

The chain is built from TRBV5-6 and TRBJ1-1, with D perhaps matching TRBD1 (5 bases). There are 14 residues in the CDR3. In germline, CDR1 is SGHDT, CDR2 YYEEEE. V lost 2 bases to trimming and J lost 4 bases, with 12 bases between them. CDR3 loop: CASSFLGGGTEAFF. CDR3 coding DNA: TGTGCCAGCAGCTTTTTGGGGGGAGGCACTGAAGCTTTCTTT.

This chain joins TRBV18 and TRBJ1-1; 8 nucleotides line up with TRBD1. There are 16 residues in the CDR3. Germline V gene sequence: CDR1 KGHSH, CDR2 LQKENI. Trimming removed 1 base from V and 3 bases from J; junction bases left unmatched: 7. The CDR3 spells CASSPQVAGGYTEAFF. CDR3 coding DNA: TGTGCCAGCTCACCACAAGTGGCAGGGGGCTACACTGAAGCTTTCTTT.

This chain uses TRBV15 with TRBJ1-1; a weak D match, TRBD1 (6 bases). The V gene's germline CDR1 is LNHNV and CDR2 YYDKDF (reference sequence). CDR3 length: 14 residues. V lost 1 base and J lost 7, with 13 bases in between. Written as DNA, the CDR3 is TGTGCCACCAGCAGAGGGAACAGGGAAGGTGAAGCTTTCTTT. It is translated as CATSRGNREGEAFF.

V usage is TRBV13 and J usage is TRBJ2-7, with 7 bases matching TRBD1. Germline V gives CDR1 PRHDT, CDR2 FYEKMQ (reference sequence). V was clipped by 1 base and J by 5 bases; unmatched bases: 8. The CDR3 length is 15 residues. The CDR3 bases are TGTGCCAGCAGCTTAGAGGTACAGGGGACCCACGAGCAGTACGTC. Its translation: CASSLEVQGTHEQYV.

The gene calls are TRBV30 and TRBJ2-5; D not certain. Trimming took off 4 bases at V and 5 bases at J, with 11 bases between the two ends. The CDR3 runs 12 residues. The V gene's germline CDR1 is GTSNPN and CDR2 SVGIG (reference sequence). CDR3 sequence (DNA): TGTGCCTGGACTTCCTTTGGGGAGACCCAGTACTTC. Its translation is CAWTSFGETQYF.

This sequence joins TRBV10-2 and TRBJ1-5; D might be TRBD1 (6 bases). V dropped 3 bases and J dropped 7 bases, with 7 bases sitting between them. Germline values: CDR1 WSHSY, CDR2 SAAADI. The CDR3 totals 12 residues. CDR3 residues: CASSEGGQPQHF. As DNA, the CDR3 is TGCGCCAGCAGTGAAGGGGGACAGCCCCAGCATTTT.

This chain connects TRBV30 to TRBJ1-2, with 9 bases matching TRBD1. There are 14 residues in the CDR3. J lost 3 bases, V lost 1 base, and 3 bases had no gene match. Germline CDR1 GTSNPN, CDR2 SVGIG (reference sequence). The CDR3: CAWSADRGDYGYTF. The CDR3 nucleotides are TGTGCCTGGAGTGCGGACAGGGGTGACTATGGCTACACCTTC.

V and J are TRBV7-2 and TRBJ2-1; 7 bases are shared with TRBD2. The CDR3 has 16 amino acids. The V segment lost 1 base and the J segment 4 bases; nucleotides outside the gene matches: 7. The V gene's germline CDR1 is SGHTA and CDR2 FQGNSA. CDR3 bases: TGTGCCAGCAGCTTAGTTCCCCAGCGGGATTACAATGAGCAGTTCTTC. Protein product: CASSLVPQRDYNEQFF.

The V call is TRBV5-6, the J call TRBJ2-6; D perhaps matches TRBD2 (5 bases). Germline V gives CDR1 SGHDT, CDR2 YYEEEE. V lost 2 bases and J lost 4, with 16 bases in between. CDR3 length: 17 amino acids. CDR3 coding DNA: TGTGCCAGCAGCTTCACTAGTTTGGGGATAGGGGCCAACGTCCTGACTTTC. It specifies CASSFTSLGIGANVLTF.

V is TRBV4-1 and J is TRBJ1-3; TRBD1 matches at 9 bases. CDR3 length equals 15 residues. Looked up from germline, CDR1 is MGHRA and CDR2 is YSYEKL. The V segment lost 3 bases and the J segment 9 bases; nucleotides outside the gene matches: 9. CDR3 amino acids: CASSQGDREAVTIYF. The CDR3 DNA is TGCGCCAGCAGCCAGGGGGACAGGGAAGCTGTCACCATATATTTT.

The rearrangement uses TRBV18 and TRBJ1-1; perhaps TRBD1 as D (6 bases). CDR3 length: 12 amino acids. Deletions cut 7 bases from V and 1 base from J, with 7 bases between. The V gene's germline CDR1 is KGHSH and CDR2 LQKENI. The CDR3 DNA is TGTGCCAGCTTGACAGGGAACACTGAAGCTTTCTTT. Its protein is CASLTGNTEAFF.

The chain couples TRBV28 to TRBJ2-5; TRBD2 aligns across 7 bases. The junction had 10 bases not matched to a gene; V was cut back by 4 bases and J by 5 bases. Germline V gene lookup returns CDR1 MDHEN and CDR2 SYDVKM. This CDR3 has 15 amino acids. This chain's CDR3 is CASSSAGLSRETQYF. The CDR3 DNA reads as TGTGCCAGCAGTTCAGCGGGACTCTCAAGGGAGACCCAGTACTTC. The whole variable domain, remainder taken from reference TRBV28 and TRBJ2-5, is DVKVTQSSRYLVKRTGEKVFLECVQDMDHENMFWYRQDPGLGLRLIYFSYDVKMKEKGDIPEGYSVSREKKERFSLILESASTNQTSMYLCASSSAGLSRETQYFGPGTRLLVL.

The rearrangement uses TRBV7-2 and TRBJ1-2; TRBD1 agrees at 8 bases. The CDR3 is made up of 12 amino acids. The germline V gene encodes CDR1 SGHTA and CDR2 FQGNSA. Trimming cost V 5 bases and J 12 bases; bases outside gene matches: 8. The CDR3: CASSPQGAAHTF. The CDR3, as DNA: TGTGCCAGCAGCCCCCAGGGGGCGGCCCACACCTTC.

This chain links TRBV7-9 with TRBJ2-1; D is tentatively TRBD1 or TRBD2 (5 bases each). The germline gives CDR1 SEHNR, CDR2 FQNEAQ (reference sequence). The CDR3 covers 17 residues. Trimming cost V 1 base and J 5 bases, with 18 bases left between them. The CDR3 region has the DNA TGTGCCAGCAGCTTAGATGAGTGGGGGAGAAACCACAATGAGCAGTTCTTC. Translation gives CASSLDEWGRNHNEQFF.

This chain connects TRBV6-5 to TRBJ2-1, with D unclear. The CDR3 loop spans 12 amino acids. Per the germline V gene, CDR1 is MNHEY and CDR2 is SVGAGI. The V end lost 5 bases, the J end lost 10 bases, and 12 bases lay between the germline ends. In DNA, the CDR3 is TGTGCCAGCAGTCCTACTCCTAGAGAGCAGTTCTTC. Its translation: CASSPTPREQFF.

The CDR3 reads CASSPRMVLGYTF. Written as DNA, the CDR3 is TGTGCCAGCAGTCCCCGGATGGTGCTAGGCTACACCTTC. This chain connects TRBV27 to TRBJ1-2, with D unresolved. Trimming took 5 bases from V and 8 from J, leaving 15 bases between them. Germline V gene data show CDR1 as MNHEY and CDR2 as SMNVEV (reference sequence). CDR3 length equals 13 residues.

The gene calls are TRBV19 and TRBJ2-1; 9 bases align to TRBD1. The CDR3 runs to 14 residues. V shed 8 bases, J shed 3 bases, and the junction held 5 bases outside the gene matches. The germline V gene has CDR1 LNHDA and CDR2 SQIVND (reference sequence). DNA for the CDR3: TGTGCCAGTTCCAGACAGGGGGTCTACAATGAGCAGTTCTTC. This gives the protein CASSRQGVYNEQFF.

The gene calls are TRBV11-2 and TRBJ1-1, with D possibly matching TRBD1 (5 bases). This CDR3 has 15 residues. Germline-derived CDR1 and CDR2 are SGHAT and FQNNGV. Deletions cut 1 base from V and 3 bases from J, with 12 bases between. Here the CDR3 reads CASSLAQGMDTEAFF. Written as DNA, the CDR3 is TGTGCCAGCAGCTTAGCTCAGGGTATGGACACTGAAGCTTTCTTT.

The rearrangement links TRBV7-2 to TRBJ1-6; 7 bases line up with TRBD1. The CDR3 sequence is 16 residues long. Germline loops: CDR1 SGHTA, CDR2 FQGNSA. With 1 base clipped from V and 5 bases from J, the junction kept 5 bases outside the gene matches. Here the CDR3 DNA reads TGTGCCAGCAGCTTAGAAGGGGGCAGGAATAATTCACCCCTCCACTTT. The encoded protein is CASSLEGGRNNSPLHF. Supplemented by reference TRBV7-2 and TRBJ1-6, the full variable domain reads GAGVSQSPSNKVTEKGKDVELRCDPISGHTALYWYRQSLGQGLEFLIYFQGNSAPDKSGLPSDRFSAERTGGSVSTLTIQRTQQEDSAVYLCASSLEGGRNNSPLHFGNGTRLTVT.

The V call is TRBV13, the J call TRBJ2-1, with 9 positions matching TRBD2. The trim removed 6 bases at V and 7 bases at J, leaving 13 bases unmatched. The CDR3 is 16 residues long. The germline gives CDR1 PRHDT, CDR2 FYEKMQ (reference sequence). This chain's CDR3 is CASRRGLAGKTNEQFF. The CDR3 DNA follows: TGTGCCAGCAGACGGGGACTAGCCGGGAAGACAAATGAGCAGTTCTTC.

V is TRBV2 and J is TRBJ2-5, with 7 bases aligning to TRBD2. Germline-derived CDR1 and CDR2 are SNHLY and FYNNEI. The length of the CDR3 is 14 residues. Losses at the gene ends were 10 bases for V and 2 bases for J; bases not matched to a gene: 10. Here the CDR3 DNA reads TGTGCCACGGAGAAGGGAGGGATACAAGAGACCCAGTACTTC. The encoded protein is CATEKGGIQETQYF.

J is TRBJ2-3 and V is TRBV14; 9 bases map to TRBD2. Trimming at V came to 1 base and at J to 5 bases, leaving 10 bases not matched to a gene. CDR1 and CDR2 (germline): SGHDN, FVKESK. CDR3 length: 17 amino acids. CDR3 DNA: TGTGCCAGCAGCCAAGTTCGCCTAGCGGGGCTGGGAGATACGCAGTATTTT. Its protein product is CASSQVRLAGLGDTQYF.

The chain uses TRBV11-2 and TRBJ2-5, with D perhaps matching TRBD1 (6 bases). V lost 4 bases and J lost 1, with 16 bases in between. The CDR3 is 16 amino acids. Germline V lookup: CDR1 SGHAT, CDR2 FQNNGV. Here the CDR3 DNA reads TGTGCCAGCAGCTCCCCTCTGAACAGGGTCCAAGAGACCCAGTACTTC. Encoded protein: CASSSPLNRVQETQYF. Filled out from reference TRBV11-2 and TRBJ2-5, the complete variable domain reads EAGVAQSPRYKIIEKRQSVAFWCNPISGHATLYWYQQILGQGPKLLIQFQNNGVVDDSQLPKDRFSAERLKGVDSTLKIQPAKLEDSAVYLCASSSPLNRVQETQYFGPGTRLLVL.

The CDR3 loop is CASSDNWGANVLTF. CDR3 in DNA: TGTGCCAGTAGTGATAACTGGGGGGCCAACGTCCTGACTTTC. V gene TRBV19 combines with J gene TRBJ2-6; D is undetermined. Per the germline V gene, CDR1 is LNHDA and CDR2 is SQIVND (reference sequence). The V end lost 5 bases, the J end lost 4 bases, and 9 bases lay between the germline ends. The CDR3 covers 14 residues.

This chain joins TRBV7-9 and TRBJ1-1; D is ambiguous. The CDR3 contains 13 residues. The ends were cut back, 3 bases at V and 2 bases at J, with 7 bases in the middle. Germline lookup yields CDR1 SEHNR and CDR2 FQNEAQ (reference sequence). In DNA, the CDR3 is TGTGCCAGCAGCTTCCCGGCCAACACTGAAGCTTTCTTT. Protein product: CASSFPANTEAFF. Drawing the rest from reference TRBV7-9 and TRBJ1-1, the complete variable domain is DTGVSQNPRHKITKRGQNVTFRCDPISEHNRLYWYRQTLGQGPEFLTYFQNEAQLEKSRLLSDRFSAERPKGSFSTLEIQRTEQGDSAMYLCASSFPANTEAFFGQGTRLTVV.

The chain combines TRBV20-1 with TRBJ1-1; D uncertain. V gave up 5 bases and J gave up 13 bases, with 14 bases separating them. From germline, CDR1 is DFQATT and CDR2 SNEGSKA (reference sequence). This CDR3 contains 10 residues. CDR3 amino acids: CSALGLVNFF. The CDR3 region has the DNA TGCAGTGCTCTTGGACTTGTCAATTTCTTT.

The chain links TRBV9 to TRBJ2-1; D may be TRBD2 (6 bases). The CDR3 totals 16 residues. V lost 0 bases to trimming and J lost 5 bases, with 15 bases between them. Germline CDR1 is SGDLS and CDR2 is YYNGEE. The CDR3 DNA follows: TGTGCCAGCAGCGTAGCGGAACGGGGGTATCACAATGAGCAGTTCTTC. Translated: CASSVAERGYHNEQFF.

The chain has TRBV3-1 (or the pseudogene TRBV3-2) and TRBJ1-6, with 7 bases identical to TRBD1. Germline V gene data show CDR1 as LGHDT and CDR2 as YNNKEL (reference sequence). This CDR3 is 16 amino acids long. V gave up 4 bases and J gave up 2 bases; unmatched junction bases: 5. The CDR3 is CASSPAGTAYNSPLHF. As DNA, the CDR3 is TGTGCCAGCAGCCCAGCGGGGACAGCCTATAATTCACCCCTCCACTTT.

This rearrangement joins TRBV6-2 or TRBV6-3 to TRBJ2-1; no clear D. V gave up 6 bases and J gave up 6 bases, with 15 bases separating them. Germline V gene data show CDR1 as MNHEY and CDR2 as SVGEGT. The CDR3 is made up of 14 amino acids. The CDR3 loop reads CASSHPRQPNEQFF. In DNA form, the CDR3 reads TGTGCCAGCAGCCACCCGCGCCAGCCCAATGAGCAGTTCTTC.

This rearrangement joins TRBV7-2 to TRBJ2-5, with D perhaps TRBD2 (6 bases). V was cut by 4 bases and J by 5 bases, with 11 bases left in between. The CDR3 has 13 residues. Germline V CDR1 and CDR2: SGHTA, FQGNSA. The CDR3, as DNA: TGTGCCAGCAGCTCCGCTAGCGTGGAGACCCAGTACTTC. Translated, it gives CASSSASVETQYF.